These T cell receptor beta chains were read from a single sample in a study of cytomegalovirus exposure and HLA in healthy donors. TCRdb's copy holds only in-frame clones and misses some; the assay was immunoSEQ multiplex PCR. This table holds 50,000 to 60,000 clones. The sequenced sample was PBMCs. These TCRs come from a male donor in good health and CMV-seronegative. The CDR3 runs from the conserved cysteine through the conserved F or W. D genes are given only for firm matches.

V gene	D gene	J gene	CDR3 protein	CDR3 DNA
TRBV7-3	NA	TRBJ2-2	CASRAGFTGELFF	TGTGCCAGCCGTGCAGGGTTCACCGGGGAGCTGTTTTTT
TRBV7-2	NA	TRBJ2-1	CASSLGSPAAQFF	TGTGCCAGCAGCTTAGGGTCTCCGGCGGCGCAGTTCTTC
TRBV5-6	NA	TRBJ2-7	CASSLKTGKEQYF	TGTGCCAGCAGCTTAAAGACAGGAAAGGAGCAGTACTTC
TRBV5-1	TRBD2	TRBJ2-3	CASSPGTSGAPFTSTDTQYF	TGCGCCAGCAGCCCCGGGACTAGCGGGGCTCCATTTACTAGCACAGATACGCAGTATTTT
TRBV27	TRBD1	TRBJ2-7	CASHPQGAYYEQYF	TGTGCCAGCCACCCACAGGGGGCCTACTACGAGCAGTACTTC
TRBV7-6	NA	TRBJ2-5	CASSLVPSSKETQYF	TGTGCCAGCAGCTTAGTTCCTAGCTCGAAGGAGACCCAGTACTTC
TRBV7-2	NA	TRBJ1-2	CASSLTVLQGYTF	TGTGCCAGCAGCCTGACAGTTTTGCAGGGCTACACCTTC
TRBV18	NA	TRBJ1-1	CASSPDYRDGRKAFF	TGTGCCAGCTCACCAGACTACAGGGACGGGCGGAAAGCTTTCTTT
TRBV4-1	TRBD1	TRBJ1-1	CASSQAKGTVSTEAFF	TGCGCCAGCAGCCAAGCCAAAGGGACAGTGAGCACTGAAGCTTTCTTT
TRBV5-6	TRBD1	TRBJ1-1	CASSLLQGARDTEAFF	TGTGCCAGCAGTCTCTTACAGGGGGCTAGGGACACTGAAGCTTTCTTT
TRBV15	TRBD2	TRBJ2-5	CATSRGGGQQETQYF	TGTGCCACCAGCAGAGGCGGGGGGCAGCAAGAGACCCAGTACTTC